This entry lists 17 T cell receptor beta chains sequenced from one sample in a study of Ad26.COV2.S vaccination and SARS-CoV-2 variants. TCRdb's copy holds only in-frame clones and misses some; the assay was immunoSEQ multiplex PCR. Among more than 350,000 clones, 80% to 95% were seen once, and the ten largest hold 9.5% to 15%. The treatment: around 19 received Ad26.COV2.S at low or high dose, single or two shots; five or six received placebo; per-sample allocation not given. Collection of samples fell on day 63 after the first vaccine or placebo injection. The sequences come from peripheral blood, collected in a trial of Ad26.COV2.S vaccine versus placebo. These receptors were collected from a person aged 18-65 years who received the Ad26.COV2.S COVID-19 vaccine or a placebo.

The chain joins TRBV24-1 to TRBJ2-2, with a weak D call TRBD1 (6 bases). The CDR3 loop spans 15 amino acids. The germline V gene has CDR1 KGHDR and CDR2 SFDVKD. The V end lost 1 base, the J end lost 3 bases, and 8 bases lay between the germline ends. CDR3 sequence: CATSDFQGYTGELFF. The CDR3 DNA reads as TGTGCCACCAGTGATTTTCAGGGGTACACCGGGGAGCTGTTTTTT.

About this clone itself: The same CDR3 arises from other DNA sequences in this sample as well. The chain recombines TRBV6-5 with TRBJ2-2; 7 bases match TRBD2. Germline assignment: CDR1 MNHEY and CDR2 SVGAGI. The CDR3 extends over 15 amino acids. V was clipped by 5 bases and J by 5 bases; unmatched bases: 8. The CDR3 nucleotides read TGTGCCAGCAGTCCCTGGACTAGTGGTACCGGGGAGCTGTTTTTT. Translated: CASSPWTSGTGELFF.

The chain carries TRBV7-6 and TRBJ2-1; 14 positions match TRBD2. V shed 4 bases and J 10 bases; nucleotides not matched to a gene: 9. There are 16 residues in the CDR3. Germline V gives CDR1 SGHVS, CDR2 FNYEAQ. The CDR3 DNA follows: TGTGCCAGCAGCTCAGAGCCGGGACTAGCGGGAGTGGAGCAGTTCTTC. This gives the protein CASSSEPGLAGVEQFF.

The chain recombines TRBV12-3 or TRBV12-4 with TRBJ2-6; D is unresolved. Trimming took off 7 bases at V and 4 bases at J, with 8 bases between the two ends. CDR3 length: 13 amino acids. CDR3 protein: CASKRQGANVLTF. CDR3 bases: TGTGCCAGCAAACGCCAGGGGGCCAACGTCCTGACTTTC.

J is TRBJ1-4 and V is TRBV7-6; 9 nucleotides agree with TRBD1. Germline V gene data show CDR1 as SGHVS and CDR2 as FNYEAQ. The CDR3 covers 16 residues. V shed 5 bases and J 2 bases; nucleotides not matched to a gene: 6. CDR3 bases: TGTGCCAGCAGCCGTACAGGGGGCGCGACTAATGAAAAACTGTTTTTT. This gives the protein CASSRTGGATNEKLFF. The whole variable domain, remainder taken from reference TRBV7-6 and TRBJ1-4, is GAGVSQSPRYKVTKRGQDVALRCDPISGHVSLYWYRQALGQGPEFLTYFNYEAQQDKSGLPNDRFSAERPEGSISTLTIQRTEQRDSAMYRCASSRTGGATNEKLFFGSGTQLSVL.

V is TRBV18 and J is TRBJ2-1, with D unclear. Trimming took 3 bases from V and 0 from J, leaving 12 bases between them. Germline V lookup: CDR1 KGHSH, CDR2 LQKENI. The CDR3 extends over 16 amino acids. CDR3 loop: CASSPNAPSSYNEQFF. CDR3 nucleotide sequence: TGTGCCAGCTCACCGAATGCGCCCAGCTCCTACAATGAGCAGTTCTTC.

This clone was detected a few times. J is TRBJ2-3 and V is TRBV7-2; 9 nucleotides line up with TRBD1. The germline gives CDR1 SGHTA, CDR2 FQGNSA. The CDR3 length is 16 residues. With 0 bases clipped from V and 8 bases from J, the junction kept 9 bases outside the gene matches. CDR3 sequence: CASSLASVTGGGTQYF. CDR3 sequence (DNA): TGTGCCAGCAGCTTAGCTTCCGTGACAGGGGGTGGTACGCAGTATTTT.

The chain carries TRBV3-1 (or the pseudogene TRBV3-2) and TRBJ1-5; no reliable D call. Germline V gene data show CDR1 as LGHDT and CDR2 as YNNKEL (reference sequence). Trimming left V 0 bases short and J 3 bases short, with 9 bases between. The CDR3 consists of 15 residues. This CDR3 reads CASSQDSALNQPQHF. The DNA for the CDR3 is TGTGCCAGCAGCCAAGATTCAGCCCTCAATCAGCCCCAGCATTTT.

The rearrangement uses TRBV10-3 and TRBJ2-1, with D possibly being TRBD2 (6 bases). This CDR3 has 15 amino acids. Trimming pared 2 bases from V and 0 bases from J, leaving 8 bases between. The V gene's germline CDR1 is ENHRY and CDR2 SYGVKD. Here the CDR3 DNA reads TGTGCCATCAGTGAGGGGGGGAGCTCCTACAATGAGCAGTTCTTC. This gives the protein CAISEGGSSYNEQFF.

The chain couples TRBV7-9 to TRBJ2-2; D gene uncertain. The germline CDR1 and CDR2 sequences are SEHNR and FQNEAQ (reference sequence). This CDR3 region has 14 residues. The V gene lost 5 bases and the J gene lost 6 bases, with 13 bases spanning the gap. The CDR3 coding sequence is TGTGCCAGCAGCCCATCTTCTGGTTCCGGGGAGCTGTTTTTT. It is translated as CASSPSSGSGELFF. The full variable domain, with the rest looked up from reference TRBV7-9 and TRBJ2-2, is DTGVSQNPRHKITKRGQNVTFRCDPISEHNRLYWYRQTLGQGPEFLTYFQNEAQLEKSRLLSDRFSAERPKGSFSTLEIQRTEQGDSAMYLCASSPSSGSGELFFGEGSRLTVL.

This clone was counted once. The chain recombines TRBV9 with TRBJ2-1; 8 bases are a match to TRBD2. Germline CDR1 reads SGDLS; CDR2 reads YYNGEE. With V trimmed by 2 bases and J by 2 bases, 3 bases remained unmatched. The CDR3 has 15 amino acids. The CDR3 protein is CASSVGTRAYNEQFF. The CDR3 coding sequence is TGTGCCAGCAGCGTGGGGACTAGGGCCTACAATGAGCAGTTCTTC.

V usage is TRBV27 and J usage is TRBJ2-1; D is perhaps TRBD2 (5 bases). The ends were cut back, 0 bases at V and 2 bases at J, with 20 bases in the middle. In germline, CDR1 is MNHEY, CDR2 SMNVEV (reference sequence). The CDR3 is made up of 19 amino acids. CDR3 loop: CASSLSEAVPVGTYNEQFF. The CDR3 nucleotides read TGTGCCAGCAGTTTATCGGAGGCGGTCCCGGTCGGGACCTACAATGAGCAGTTCTTC.

The CDR3 here is CASSQESGRNTGELFF. CDR3 coding DNA: TGTGCCAGCAGCCAAGAAAGCGGGAGGAACACCGGGGAGCTGTTTTTT. The V gene is TRBV4-2, the J gene TRBJ2-2, with 8 bases fitting TRBD2. Germline V lookup: CDR1 LGHNA, CDR2 YNFKEQ. The length of the CDR3 is 16 residues. Trimming took 0 bases from V and 1 from J; bases not matched to a gene: 1.

The chain has TRBV5-1 and TRBJ1-1, with a tentative D call TRBD1 (5 bases). V lost 3 bases and J 1 base, leaving 7 bases between the germline ends. This CDR3 spans 13 amino acids. Germline assignment: CDR1 SGHRS and CDR2 YFSETQ. The CDR3 nucleotides are TGCGCCAGCAGCTCACAGGAGAACACTGAAGCTTTCTTT. Translated, it gives CASSSQENTEAFF. Full variable domain (remainder filled in from reference TRBV5-1 and TRBJ1-1): KAGVTQTPRYLIKTRGQQVTLSCSPISGHRSVSWYQQTPGQGLQFLFEYFSETQRNKGNFPGRFSGRQFSNSRSEMNVSTLELGDSALYLCASSSQENTEAFFGQGTRLTVV.

This rearrangement joins TRBV15 to TRBJ2-1; D possibly uses TRBD1 or TRBD2 (5 bases each). Looked up from germline, CDR1 is LNHNV and CDR2 is YYDKDF (reference sequence). The CDR3 extends over 17 amino acids. V dropped 5 bases and J dropped 0 bases, with 17 bases sitting between them. The CDR3 region has the DNA TGTGCCACCAGCGCACCCCGGTGGGGGAGCTCCTACAATGAGCAGTTCTTC. As protein: CATSAPRWGSSYNEQFF.

The rearrangement uses TRBV5-1 and TRBJ2-1, with 9 positions matching TRBD2. The CDR3 consists of 18 residues. The germline CDR1 and CDR2 sequences are SGHRS and YFSETQ. V lost 0 bases and J lost 8; bases outside the gene matches: 15. The CDR3 DNA reads as TGCGCCAGCAGCTTGGCAGGGGTCGCGGTAGCGGGAGTCGATGAGCAGTTCTTC. Its translation is CASSLAGVAVAGVDEQFF.

CDR3 in DNA: TGTGCCAGCAGCTTAGGACAGGGGAGCTATGGCTACACCTTC. Translated, it gives CASSLGQGSYGYTF. The gene calls are TRBV11-2 and TRBJ1-2, with TRBD1 matching 8 bases. The CDR3 totals 14 residues. CDR1 SGHAT and CDR2 FQNNGV come from the germline V gene. V was pared by 1 base and J by 4 bases, with 2 bases of the junction left unmatched.